This T cell receptor (beta chain) was sequenced in a study of blood T cell repertoires in COVID-19. The overall study: T cells, B-cell-depleted T cells, or PBMCs provided the cDNA or gDNA that served as material.

Profiling relied on immunoSEQ multiplex PCR, and the TCRdb table lists in-frame clones only, not all of them. The sample has roughly 400,000 clones; roughly nine tenths are singletons. Assignments of participants to cohorts depended upon their own reported clinical history. Individuals in the exposed group had encountered a COVID-19 case within 2 weeks preceding study entry. The TCR sequence derives from a woman aged 40 to 49 who had been exposed to COVID-19. Input material: PBMCs or T cells enriched from blood (not recorded which).

This CDR3 reads CASSWTSGGMEGQDTQYF. Written as DNA, the CDR3 is TGTGCCAGCAGCTGGACTAGCGGGGGGATGGAGGGACAAGATACGCAGTATTTT. The chain has TRBV13 and TRBJ2-3; the match to TRBD2 covers 14 bases. The germline V gene encodes CDR1 PRHDT and CDR2 FYEKMQ (reference sequence). The length of the CDR3 is 18 residues. The V and J ends lost 4 bases and 5 bases, in that order; junction bases with no gene match: 11.